This entry lists 7 T cell receptor beta chains sequenced from one sample in a study of cytomegalovirus exposure and HLA in healthy donors. The PCR contained 60 Vbeta and 13 Jbeta primers. Using immunoSEQ multiplex PCR, the repertoire was profiled, and TCRdb retains in-frame clones only, with some absent. This sample's table has about 200,000 clones. Input material: PBMCs. All receptors derive from a boy between 10 and 17 years old in good health and CMV-seronegative.

The chain links TRBV27 to TRBJ2-5, with a weak D call TRBD1 (5 bases). CDR3 length: 14 amino acids. Trimming pared 3 bases from V and 1 base from J, leaving 9 bases between. Germline CDR1 MNHEY, CDR2 SMNVEV (reference sequence). CDR3: CASSLGRLQETQYF. CDR3 sequence (DNA): TGTGCCAGCAGTTTGGGGCGGCTCCAAGAGACCCAGTACTTC.

The rearrangement links TRBV7-9 to TRBJ1-1; 9 bases line up with TRBD1. The CDR3 has 15 residues. The V segment lost 6 bases and the J segment 5 bases; nucleotides outside the gene matches: 10. Germline V gene sequence: CDR1 SEHNR, CDR2 FQNEAQ (reference sequence). The CDR3 DNA is TGTGCCAGCAGTTATTACAGGGGGCAGGGGACTGAAGCTTTCTTT. This encodes CASSYYRGQGTEAFF.

The chain carries TRBV5-6 and TRBJ2-2; D call uncertain. Germline V lookup: CDR1 SGHDT, CDR2 YYEEEE. V gave up 3 bases and J gave up 5 bases, with 8 bases separating them. The CDR3 extends over 13 amino acids. This chain's CDR3 is CASSSDKTGELFF. As DNA, the CDR3 is TGTGCCAGCAGCTCCGACAAAACCGGGGAGCTGTTTTTT. Supplemented by reference TRBV5-6 and TRBJ2-2, the full variable domain reads DAGVTQSPTHLIKTRGQQVTLRCSPKSGHDTVSWYQQALGQGPQFIFQYYEEEERQRGNFPDRFSGHQFPNYSSELNVNALLLGDSALYLCASSSDKTGELFFGEGSRLTVL.

The chain has TRBV27 and TRBJ2-7, with unresolved D. The germline V gene has CDR1 MNHEY and CDR2 SMNVEV (reference sequence). V was trimmed by 10 bases and J by 4 bases, leaving 20 bases between them. The CDR3 extends over 14 amino acids. CDR3 bases: TGTGCCAACCCGACAAAACGGCCGCTGTACGAGCAGTACTTC. Residues: CANPTKRPLYEQYF.

V is TRBV7-9 and J is TRBJ1-2, with a possible D match to TRBD1 (5 bases). V shed 6 bases and J shed 5 bases, with 10 bases lying between them. Germline values: CDR1 SEHNR, CDR2 FQNEAQ (reference sequence). CDR3 length: 12 amino acids. For the CDR3, the DNA is TGTGCCAGCAGTTCTCAGGGATATGGCTACACCTTC. Translation: CASSSQGYGYTF.

This chain links TRBV7-3 with TRBJ1-2, with TRBD1 identical over 7 bases. The CDR3 sequence is 14 residues long. The germline V gene encodes CDR1 SGHTA and CDR2 FQGTGA. V shed 0 bases and J 5 bases; nucleotides not matched to a gene: 3. The CDR3 DNA reads TGTGCCAGCAGCTTAACAGGGGGCGGGTATGGCTACACCTTC. Translated, it gives CASSLTGGGYGYTF.

The chain has TRBV19 and TRBJ1-4, with D uncertain. Per germline, CDR1 LNHDA and CDR2 SQIVND (reference sequence). V was cut by 2 bases and J by 7 bases, with 11 bases left in between. CDR3 length: 14 amino acids. CDR3 DNA: TGTGCCAGTAGTATACAGGATTTCGGTGAAAAACTGTTTTTT. This codes for CASSIQDFGEKLFF. Using reference TRBV19 and TRBJ1-4 for the parts outside the CDR3, the full variable domain is DGGITQSPKYLFRKEGQNVTLSCEQNLNHDAMYWYRQDPGQGLRLIYYSQIVNDFQKGDIAEGYSVSREKKESFPLTVTSAQKNPTAFYLCASSIQDFGEKLFFGSGTQLSVL.